This T cell receptor beta chain was sequenced in a study of T cell repertoires in cytomegalovirus infection. On the study more broadly: A matching HLA type, together with CMV infection, was signaled by public TCR beta signatures. Regarding the study as a whole: HLA-C-restricted CMV-specific TCR beta clonotypes were dominant in the ex vivo response.

This clonotype showed up many times. Its antigen is unidentified. Trimming cost V 4 bases and J 2 bases, with 12 bases left between them. In germline, CDR1 is SGHTA, CDR2 FQGTGA. CDR3 length: 16 residues. TCRdb used MiXCR to reprocess the reads, holding one entry per CDR3 protein. Among approximately 490,000 distinct CDR3 sequences listed, approximately 10% were seen once. This receptor was obtained from a human donor in good health (CMV status not recorded). Some clones in this sample may be carry-over from other donors' samples. This sequence joins TRBV7-3 and TRBJ2-6; weak D call: TRBD2 (5 bases). Sequencing was carried out using PBMCs. The CDR3 region has the DNA TGTGCCAGCAGCTCCCTCGGGAAAGCTGGGGCCAACGTCCTGACTTTC. It encodes CASSSLGKAGANVLTF.